The T cell receptor (beta chain) under discussion was sequenced for a study of blood T cell repertoires in COVID-19. Study background: Whether acute or convalescent, the COVID-19 samples came from the United States, Italy and Spain.

Sequencing was performed with immunoSEQ multiplex PCR; in TCRdb, only in-frame clones are kept and a portion is missing. Here the sample spans under 350,000 clones, 80% to 90% being singletons. Germline V gene sequence: CDR1 DFQATT, CDR2 SNEGSKA (reference sequence). The V gene lost 3 bases and the J gene lost 4 bases, with 7 bases spanning the gap. The CDR3 contains 12 residues. The sequenced sample was peripheral blood. The clonotype was recovered from a woman aged 45-59 years who had recovered from COVID-19. The rearrangement joins TRBV20-1 to TRBJ1-3; unclear D gene. The CDR3 spells CSASGSGNTIYF. In DNA, the CDR3 is TGCAGTGCTAGTGGTTCGGGAAACACCATATATTTT.